This TCR beta chain emerged from a study of ipilimumab plus nivolumab after autologous stem cell transplantation. Overall study: Typical patient got roughly five ipilimumab doses and 7 or 8 nivolumab doses (median).

Patients received nivolumab 3 mg/kg at weeks 1, 4, 7, 10, then fortnightly to week 26. TCRdb's table, derived via immunoSEQ multiplex PCR, lists solely in-frame clones and lacks some. The top ten hold about 5% of the sample, which has 6,000 to 8,000 clones, around 91% seen once. Germline values: CDR1 SGHNT, CDR2 YYREEE (reference sequence). CDR3 length: 13 residues. Trimming cost V 3 bases and J 8 bases; bases outside gene matches: 4. The V and J genes are TRBV5-4 and TRBJ1-2; 10 nucleotides align to TRBD1. This receptor was obtained from a female donor with multiple myeloma. The specimen was PBMCs, collected in a trial of ipilimumab plus nivolumab as post-transplant consolidation. CDR3 sequence reads: CASSWTGGGGYTF. The CDR3 nucleotides read TGTGCCAGCAGCTGGACAGGGGGTGGAGGCTACACCTTC. The complete variable domain, with remaining parts taken from reference TRBV5-4 and TRBJ1-2, reads ETGVTQSPTHLIKTRGQQVTLRCSSQSGHNTVSWYQQALGQGPQFIFQYYREEENGRGNFPPRFSGLQFPNYSSELNVNALELDDSALYLCASSWTGGGGYTFGSGTRLTVV.